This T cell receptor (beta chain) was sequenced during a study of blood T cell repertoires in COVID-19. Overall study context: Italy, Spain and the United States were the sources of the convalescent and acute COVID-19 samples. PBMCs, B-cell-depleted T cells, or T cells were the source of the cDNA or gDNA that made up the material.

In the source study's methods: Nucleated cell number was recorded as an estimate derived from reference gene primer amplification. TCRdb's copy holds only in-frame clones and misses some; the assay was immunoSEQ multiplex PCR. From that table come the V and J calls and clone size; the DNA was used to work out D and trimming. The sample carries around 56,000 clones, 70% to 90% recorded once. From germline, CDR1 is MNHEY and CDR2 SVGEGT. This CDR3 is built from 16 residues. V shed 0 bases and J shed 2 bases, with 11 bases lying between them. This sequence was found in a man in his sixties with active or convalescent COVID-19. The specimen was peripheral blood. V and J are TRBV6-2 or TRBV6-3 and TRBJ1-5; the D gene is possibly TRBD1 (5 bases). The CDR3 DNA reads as TGTGCCAGCAGTTACTCGCAGGGAATGGGCAATCAGCCCCAGCATTTT. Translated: CASSYSQGMGNQPQHF.